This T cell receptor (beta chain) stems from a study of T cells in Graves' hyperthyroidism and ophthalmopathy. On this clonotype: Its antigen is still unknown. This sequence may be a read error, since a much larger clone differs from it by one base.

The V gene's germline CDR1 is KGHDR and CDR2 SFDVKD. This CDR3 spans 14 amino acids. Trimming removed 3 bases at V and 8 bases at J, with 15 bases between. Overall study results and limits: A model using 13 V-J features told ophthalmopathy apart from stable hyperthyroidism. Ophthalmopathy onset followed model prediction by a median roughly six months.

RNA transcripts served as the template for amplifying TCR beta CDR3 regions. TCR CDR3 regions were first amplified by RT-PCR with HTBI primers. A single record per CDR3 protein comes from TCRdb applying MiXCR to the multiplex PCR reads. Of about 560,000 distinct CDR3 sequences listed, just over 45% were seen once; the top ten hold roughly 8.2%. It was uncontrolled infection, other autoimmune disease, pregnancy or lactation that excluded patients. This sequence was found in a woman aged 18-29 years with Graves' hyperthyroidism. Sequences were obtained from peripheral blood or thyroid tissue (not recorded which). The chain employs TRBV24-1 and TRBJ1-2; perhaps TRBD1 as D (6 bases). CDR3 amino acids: CATSDPQGASGYTF. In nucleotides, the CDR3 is TGTGCCACCAGTGATCCACAGGGAGCAAGCGGCTACACCTTC.